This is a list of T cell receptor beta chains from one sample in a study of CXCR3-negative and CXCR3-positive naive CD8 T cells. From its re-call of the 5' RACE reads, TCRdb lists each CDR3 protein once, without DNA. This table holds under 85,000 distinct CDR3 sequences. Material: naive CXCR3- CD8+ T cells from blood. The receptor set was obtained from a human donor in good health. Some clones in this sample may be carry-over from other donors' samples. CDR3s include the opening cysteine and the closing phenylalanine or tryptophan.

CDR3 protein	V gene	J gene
CASSLRTEHKNIQYF	TRBV21-1	TRBJ2-4
CASSGPGLAKNIQYF	TRBV7-9	TRBJ2-4
CASSQALGETQYF	TRBV14	TRBJ2-5
CASSLIGIGELFF	TRBV5-6	TRBJ2-2
CASSLSAGGVDIQYF	TRBV7-3	TRBJ2-4
CASSPEIYEQYF	TRBV28	TRBJ2-7
CASMSGSRTDTQYF	TRBV19	TRBJ2-3
CSVVGRGAPDEQYF	TRBV29-1	TRBJ2-7
CSVEVGGAASYNEQFF	TRBV29-1	TRBJ2-1
CASSTGTSNQPQHF	TRBV7-9	TRBJ1-5
CASSALAGGTDTQYF	TRBV7-3	TRBJ2-3
CSARDSTSESYEQYF	TRBV20-1	TRBJ2-7
CSAYGGAGFYNEQFF	TRBV20-1	TRBJ2-1
CASSRGVGTTEAFF	TRBV5-1	TRBJ1-1
CASSIGGSNTGELFF	TRBV9	TRBJ2-2
CASSPRTGPSYNEQFF	TRBV7-9	TRBJ2-1
CASRLEGTAYNEQFF	TRBV28	TRBJ2-1
CASSMGGLAGMETQYF	TRBV19	TRBJ2-5
CASTGFLQGFADTQYF	TRBV4-1	TRBJ2-3
CSATPSGQATYNEQFF	TRBV20-1	TRBJ2-1
CASSLAPGGLYEQYF	TRBV7-2	TRBJ2-7
CASSVDRGLSDTEAFF	TRBV5-6	TRBJ1-1
CASTGGYEQYF	TRBV28	TRBJ2-7
CASSFGDSPAGNGYTF	TRBV5-1	TRBJ1-2
CASSSPGGGFTGELFF	TRBV28	TRBJ2-2
CASSFSIGGELFF	TRBV27	TRBJ2-2
CSVLAGGGYEQYF	TRBV29-1	TRBJ2-7
CSARERDTEAFF	TRBV20-1	TRBJ1-1
CASSPDIVAFF	TRBV12-3/TRBV12-4	TRBJ1-1
CASSQVGQGDTGELFF	TRBV4-3	TRBJ2-2
CSAQETSSYNEQFF	TRBV29-1	TRBJ2-1
CASSYVGGYEQYF	TRBV6-5	TRBJ2-7
CASSLEGGDSTDTQYF	TRBV7-9	TRBJ2-3
CASSWGGNIQYF	TRBV5-1	TRBJ2-4
CASSQRGGTDEQFF	TRBV3-1	TRBJ2-1
CASSLTGGLDNEQFF	TRBV7-9	TRBJ2-1
CASSFSGSEQYF	TRBV9	TRBJ2-7
CSAPGTGIYEQYF	TRBV20-1	TRBJ2-7
CASTLFSWNTGELFF	TRBV12-3/TRBV12-4	TRBJ2-2
CASSQDGLAAPSMGEQFF	TRBV3-1	TRBJ2-1
CSARITDYLNPSIYGYTF	TRBV20-1	TRBJ1-2
CASRPSPSYEQYF	TRBV7-2	TRBJ2-7
CASAAAWRVTSTDTQYF	TRBV7-8	TRBJ2-3
CASSSQPYNEQFF	TRBV7-6	TRBJ2-1
CASSESPVAIAEADTQYF	TRBV10-2	TRBJ2-3
CATSRDLNGDTQYF	TRBV15	TRBJ2-3
CSVEGGDEKLFF	TRBV29-1	TRBJ1-4
CSVLPGGRFEQFF	TRBV29-1	TRBJ2-1
CASSHQGEDAYNEQFF	TRBV3-1	TRBJ2-1
CASSLVRGETQYF	TRBV4-1	TRBJ2-5
CSATGVYNEQFF	TRBV20-1	TRBJ2-1
CASSYYGPELEAFF	TRBV7-9	TRBJ1-1
CASSEYQSGGNYEQYF	TRBV6-1	TRBJ2-7